The rows below give T cell receptor beta chains drawn from one sample of a study of T cells in Graves' hyperthyroidism and ophthalmopathy. TCRdb re-called the multiplex PCR reads with MiXCR, one entry per CDR3 protein. In the table there are roughly 290,000 distinct CDR3 sequences, roughly 13% of which are singletons. The sample consisted of blood. Source of these receptors: a woman in her thirties with Graves' hyperthyroidism that later progressed to Graves' ophthalmopathy. Each CDR3 is given without its conserved first and last residue.

J | V | CDR3
TRBJ2-1 | TRBV15 | ATSRQAEHNEQF
TRBJ2-1 | TRBV28 | ASSSPPSSYNEQF
TRBJ2-7 | TRBV25-1 | ASSGGRTYEQY
TRBJ2-5 | TRBV10-3 | AISEGETQY
TRBJ2-5 | TRBV20-1 | SVRVGETQY
TRBJ2-7 | TRBV6-5 | ASSYQGAGEGEQY
TRBJ2-1 | TRBV7-2 | ASRSTSGYNEQF
TRBJ2-3 | TRBV4-3 | ASSQDRGFGGITDTQY
TRBJ1-3 | TRBV30 | AWSTKNTIY
TRBJ2-5 | TRBV29-1 | SVEGNGAGETQY
TRBJ2-5 | TRBV6-1 | ASSQGGGPETQY
TRBJ2-3 | TRBV12-3/TRBV12-4 | ASSLEGLGGTQY
TRBJ2-7 | TRBV9 | ASGTLAGDPSVQY
TRBJ2-3 | TRBV27 | ASSPGDGGADTQY
TRBJ2-2 | TRBV11-3 | ASSSSPGGNTGELF
TRBJ1-2 | TRBV20-1 | SAGASPAYGYT
TRBJ2-1 | TRBV9 | ASSVGGTSGRDEQF
TRBJ2-5 | TRBV6-2/TRBV6-3 | ASSYIRTGYVETQY
TRBJ1-3 | TRBV12-3/TRBV12-4 | ASSPNSGNTIY
TRBJ1-1 | TRBV28 | ASSPTEAGTEAF
TRBJ1-3 | TRBV6-1 | ASSLGHSGNTIY
TRBJ2-7 | TRBV3-1 | ASSQVRGTSGSEQY
TRBJ1-2 | TRBV29-1 | SVEDGTGEFLDGYT
TRBJ2-5 | TRBV27 | ASGSEEVETQY
TRBJ1-2 | TRBV19 | ASSPRTVYGYT
TRBJ2-3 | TRBV6-2/TRBV6-3 | ASKKTSLLPDTQY
TRBJ1-5 | TRBV19 | ASSMGPNQPQH
TRBJ2-5 | TRBV18 | ASSPRAVGTQY
TRBJ2-5 | TRBV5-1 | ASSSHGPSGNQETQY
TRBJ2-1 | TRBV6-1 | ASSYAHNEQF
TRBJ1-1 | TRBV2 | ASSEDAGATEAF
TRBJ2-4 | TRBV6-2/TRBV6-3 | ASSYGGSSKNIQY
TRBJ1-4 | TRBV5-6 | ASSLDGTGGSHEKLF
TRBJ2-5 | TRBV4-1 | ASSHGELAEQETQY
TRBJ1-2 | TRBV5-1 | ASNASGQGYYGYT
TRBJ1-1 | TRBV25-1 | ASSDSSTGKNTEAF
TRBJ2-1 | TRBV4-3 | ASSRSGLAGTNYNEQF
TRBJ2-4 | TRBV19 | ASSPGGIKNIQY
TRBJ1-2 | TRBV19 | ASSLLPGTAYGYT
TRBJ1-2 | TRBV18 | ASSLRGGEHYGYT
TRBJ1-3 | TRBV7-2 | ASSPGRGNTIY
TRBJ2-3 | TRBV6-2/TRBV6-3 | ASSYSSYGGDTQY
TRBJ2-5 | TRBV7-2 | ASTLAGAGETQY
TRBJ2-2 | TRBV6-5 | ASSYSGVAGRTGELF
TRBJ2-7 | TRBV7-2 | ASSLDRGEQY
TRBJ2-5 | TRBV25-1 | ASREVGGVRETQY
TRBJ2-3 | TRBV12-3/TRBV12-4 | ASSFWTGGREDTQY
TRBJ2-1 | TRBV2 | ASILAGGPGNEQF
TRBJ1-5 | TRBV30 | AWSVSRGKPQH
TRBJ2-7 | TRBV30 | AWSEGYEQY
TRBJ2-2 | TRBV24-1 | ATSDITSGSHGELF
TRBJ1-1 | TRBV10-1 | ASRATGLNTEAF
TRBJ2-2 | TRBV24-1 | ATTRGNTGELF
TRBJ2-7 | TRBV29-1 | SVALPGRAYEQY